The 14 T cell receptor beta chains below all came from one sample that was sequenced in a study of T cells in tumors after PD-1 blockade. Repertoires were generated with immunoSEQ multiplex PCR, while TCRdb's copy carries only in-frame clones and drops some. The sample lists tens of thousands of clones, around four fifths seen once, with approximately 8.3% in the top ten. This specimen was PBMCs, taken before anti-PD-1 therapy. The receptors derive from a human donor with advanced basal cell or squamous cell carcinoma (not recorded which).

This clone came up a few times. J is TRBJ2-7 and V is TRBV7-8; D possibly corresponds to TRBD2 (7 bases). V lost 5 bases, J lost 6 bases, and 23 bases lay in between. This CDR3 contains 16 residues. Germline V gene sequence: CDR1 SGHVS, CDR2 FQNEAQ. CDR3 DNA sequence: TGTGCCAGCAGCCCCCTGGAAGGGGGGGGATTTGTCGAGCAGTACTTC. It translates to CASSPLEGGGFVEQYF.

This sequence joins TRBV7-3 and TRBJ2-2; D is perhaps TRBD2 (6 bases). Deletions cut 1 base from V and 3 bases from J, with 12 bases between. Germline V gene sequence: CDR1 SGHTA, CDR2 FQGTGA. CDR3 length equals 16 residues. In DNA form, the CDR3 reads TGTGCCAGCAGCTTAAACGCTTGGGGGGACACCGGGGAGCTGTTTTTT. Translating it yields CASSLNAWGDTGELFF.

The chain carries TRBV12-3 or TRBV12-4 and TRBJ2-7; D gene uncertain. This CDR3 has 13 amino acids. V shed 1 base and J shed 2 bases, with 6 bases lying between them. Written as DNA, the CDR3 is TGTGCCAGCAGTTTAGGGGCCACCTACGAGCAGTACTTC. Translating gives CASSLGATYEQYF.

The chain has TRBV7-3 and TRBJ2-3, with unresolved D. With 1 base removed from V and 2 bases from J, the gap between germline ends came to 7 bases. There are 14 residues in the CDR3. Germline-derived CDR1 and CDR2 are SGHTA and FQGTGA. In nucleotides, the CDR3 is TGTGCCAGCAGCTTAAGCAGTGTCACAGATACGCAGTATTTT. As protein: CASSLSSVTDTQYF.

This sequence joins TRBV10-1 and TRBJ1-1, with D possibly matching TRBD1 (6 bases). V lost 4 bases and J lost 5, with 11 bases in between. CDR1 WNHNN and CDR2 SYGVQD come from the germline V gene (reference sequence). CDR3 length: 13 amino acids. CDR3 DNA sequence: TGCGCCAGCAGTGTAACAGGGAAGACTGAAGCTTTCTTT. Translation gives CASSVTGKTEAFF.

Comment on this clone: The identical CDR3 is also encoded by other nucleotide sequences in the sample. The CDR3: CASSQEVTGDQPQHF. The DNA of the CDR3 is TGCGCCAGCAGCCAAGAGGTTACAGGTGATCAGCCCCAGCATTTT. This sequence joins TRBV4-1 and TRBJ1-5, with D perhaps matching TRBD1 (5 bases). The CDR3 spans 15 residues. CDR1 MGHRA and CDR2 YSYEKL come from the germline V gene. Trimming shortened V by 0 bases and J by 5 bases, and 11 bases separated the two germline ends.

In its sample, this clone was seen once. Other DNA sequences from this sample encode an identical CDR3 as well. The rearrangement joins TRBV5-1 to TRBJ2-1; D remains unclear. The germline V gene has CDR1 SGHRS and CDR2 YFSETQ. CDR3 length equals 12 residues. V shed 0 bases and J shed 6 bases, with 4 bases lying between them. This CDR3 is CASSLGGNEQFF. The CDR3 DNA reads TGCGCCAGCAGCTTGGGGGGCAATGAGCAGTTCTTC.

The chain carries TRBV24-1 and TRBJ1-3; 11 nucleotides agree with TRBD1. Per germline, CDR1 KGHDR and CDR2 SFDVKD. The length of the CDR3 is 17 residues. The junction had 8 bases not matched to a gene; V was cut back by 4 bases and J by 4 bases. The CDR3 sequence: CATSDRRDRGKGNTIYF. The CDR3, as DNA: TGTGCCACCAGTGACCGCCGGGACAGGGGGAAGGGAAACACCATATATTTT.

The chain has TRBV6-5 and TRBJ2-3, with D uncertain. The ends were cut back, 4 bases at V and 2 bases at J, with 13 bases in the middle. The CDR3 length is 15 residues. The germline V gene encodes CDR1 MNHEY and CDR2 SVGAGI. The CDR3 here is CASSLQEATTDTQYF. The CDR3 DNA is TGTGCCAGCAGTTTGCAAGAAGCGACCACAGATACGCAGTATTTT.

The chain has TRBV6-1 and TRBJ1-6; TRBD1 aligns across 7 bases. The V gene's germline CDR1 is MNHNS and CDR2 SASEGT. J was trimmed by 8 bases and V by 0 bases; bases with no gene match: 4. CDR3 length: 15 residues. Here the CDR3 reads CASSEAPGQHSPLHF. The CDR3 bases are TGTGCCAGCAGTGAAGCTCCGGGACAGCATTCACCCCTCCACTTT.

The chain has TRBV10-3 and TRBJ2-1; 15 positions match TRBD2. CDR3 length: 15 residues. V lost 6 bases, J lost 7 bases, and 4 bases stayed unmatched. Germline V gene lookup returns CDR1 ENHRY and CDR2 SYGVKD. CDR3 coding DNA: TGTGCCATCAGGGGGGGACTAGCGGGAGGTAATGAGCAGTTCTTC. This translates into CAIRGGLAGGNEQFF.

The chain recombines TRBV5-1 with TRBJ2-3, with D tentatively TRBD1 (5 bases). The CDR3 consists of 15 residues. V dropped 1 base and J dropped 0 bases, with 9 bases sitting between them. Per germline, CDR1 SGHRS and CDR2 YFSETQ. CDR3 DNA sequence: TGCGCCAGCAGCTTGTCAGGGTATAGCACAGATACGCAGTATTTT. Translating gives CASSLSGYSTDTQYF.

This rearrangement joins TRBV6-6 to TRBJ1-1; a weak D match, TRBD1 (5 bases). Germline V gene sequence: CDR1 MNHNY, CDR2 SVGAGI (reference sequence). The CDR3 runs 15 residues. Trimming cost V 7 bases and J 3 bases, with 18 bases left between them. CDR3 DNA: TGTGCCAGCACCAAACCGGGGGGAACCCACACTGAAGCTTTCTTT. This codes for CASTKPGGTHTEAFF.

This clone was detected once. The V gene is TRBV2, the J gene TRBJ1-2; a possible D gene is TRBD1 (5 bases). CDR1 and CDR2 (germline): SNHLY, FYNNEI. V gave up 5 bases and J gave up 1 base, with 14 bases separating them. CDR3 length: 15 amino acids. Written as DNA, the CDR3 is TGTGCCAGCAGTCCTGCGGGGGTCAATAACTATGGCTACACCTTC. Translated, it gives CASSPAGVNNYGYTF. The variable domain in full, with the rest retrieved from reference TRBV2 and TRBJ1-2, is EPEVTQTPSHQVTQMGQEVILRCVPISNHLYFYWYRQILGQKVEFLVSFYNNEISEKSEIFDDQFSVERPDGSNFTLKIRSTKLEDSAMYFCASSPAGVNNYGYTFGSGTRLTVV.